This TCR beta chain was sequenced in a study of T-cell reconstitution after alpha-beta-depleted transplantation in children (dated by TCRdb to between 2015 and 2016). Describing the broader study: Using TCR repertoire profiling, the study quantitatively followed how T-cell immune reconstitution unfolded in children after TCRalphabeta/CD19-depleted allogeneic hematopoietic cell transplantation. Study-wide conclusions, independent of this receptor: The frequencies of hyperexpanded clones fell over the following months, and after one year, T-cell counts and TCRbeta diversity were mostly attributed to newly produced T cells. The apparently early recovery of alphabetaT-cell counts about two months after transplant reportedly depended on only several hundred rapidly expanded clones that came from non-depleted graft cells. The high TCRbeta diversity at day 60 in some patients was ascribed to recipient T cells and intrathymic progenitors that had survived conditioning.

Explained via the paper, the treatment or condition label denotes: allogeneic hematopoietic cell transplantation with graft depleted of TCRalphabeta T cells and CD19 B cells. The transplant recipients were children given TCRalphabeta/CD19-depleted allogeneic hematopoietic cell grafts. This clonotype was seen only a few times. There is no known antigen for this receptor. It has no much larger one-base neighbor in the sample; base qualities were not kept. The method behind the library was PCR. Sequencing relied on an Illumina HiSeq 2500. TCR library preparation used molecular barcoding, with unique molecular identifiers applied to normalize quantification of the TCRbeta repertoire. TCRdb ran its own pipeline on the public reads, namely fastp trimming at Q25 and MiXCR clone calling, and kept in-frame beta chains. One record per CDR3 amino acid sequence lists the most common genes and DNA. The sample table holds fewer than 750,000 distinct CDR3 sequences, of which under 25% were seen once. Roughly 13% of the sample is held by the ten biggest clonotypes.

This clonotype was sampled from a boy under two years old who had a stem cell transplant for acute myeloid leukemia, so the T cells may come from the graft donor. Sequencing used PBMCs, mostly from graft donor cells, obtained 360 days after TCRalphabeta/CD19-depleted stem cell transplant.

DNA sequence: TGCGCCAGCAGCTTGGACCTCCTCCGCTCTGGAAACACCATATATTTT. It encodes CASSLDLLRSGNTIYF. The chain joins TRBV5-1 to TRBJ1-3; no confident D gene assignment can be made. V is cut by 0 bases and J by 0 bases, and the space between the germline ends is 10 bases. Its CDR3 holds 16 amino acids, cysteine through phenylalanine. The CDR3 DNA has 48 bases and is translated from base 1. The germline V gene yields SGHRS for CDR1 and YFSETQ for CDR2. With all but the CDR3 taken from the reference TRBV5-1 and TRBJ1-3 genes, the full variable domain is: KAGVTQTPRYLIKTRGQQVTLSCSPISGHRSVSWYQQTPGQGLQFLFEYFSETQRNKGNFPGRFSGRQFSNSRSEMNVSTLELGDSALYLCASSLDLLRSGNTIYFGEGSWLTVV.